This section outlines one T cell receptor beta chain sequence together with its context. Its specificity is not known. CDR1 LNHNV and CDR2 YYDKDF come from the germline V gene (reference sequence). The CDR3 contains 16 residues. Trimming cost V 5 bases and J 7 bases; bases outside gene matches: 13. This entry belongs to a study of T cell responses to AZD1222 COVID-19 vaccine. The table came from immunoSEQ multiplex PCR; TCRdb's copy has only in-frame clones and leaves some out. The sample records roughly 84,000 clones, roughly 87% being singletons. Findings and caveats of the study: Nearly half of spike-specific TCRs reportedly go after variant regions that carry no mutations. Spike-wide coverage was observed for vaccine-associated CD4 TCRs, with dominant responses at 160-218 and 743-854.

Sequences were derived from peripheral blood, sampled 28 days after the second AZD1222 dose. This receptor was taken from an adult who received the AZD1222 COVID-19 vaccine. The chain combines TRBV15 with TRBJ2-7; 11 nucleotides line up with TRBD2. The CDR3 DNA sequence: TGTGCCACCAGCGGCACTAGCGGGGGCGGCCTTAGGGAGCAGTACTTC. Its translation is CATSGTSGGGLREQYF.